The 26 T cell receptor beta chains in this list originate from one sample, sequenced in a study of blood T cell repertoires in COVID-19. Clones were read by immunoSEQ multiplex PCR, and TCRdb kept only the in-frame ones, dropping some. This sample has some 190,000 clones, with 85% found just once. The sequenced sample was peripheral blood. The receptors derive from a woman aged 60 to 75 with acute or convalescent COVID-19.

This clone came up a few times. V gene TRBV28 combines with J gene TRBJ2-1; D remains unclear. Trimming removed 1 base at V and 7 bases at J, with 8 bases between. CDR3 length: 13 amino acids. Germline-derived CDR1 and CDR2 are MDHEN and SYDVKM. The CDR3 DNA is TGTGCCAGCAGTTTATCCCCACGGAATGAGCAGTTCTTC. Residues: CASSLSPRNEQFF.

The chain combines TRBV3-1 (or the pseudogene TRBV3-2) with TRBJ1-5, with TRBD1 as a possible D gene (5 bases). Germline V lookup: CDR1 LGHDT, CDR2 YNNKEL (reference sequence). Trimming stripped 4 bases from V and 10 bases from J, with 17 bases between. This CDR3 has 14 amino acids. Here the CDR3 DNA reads TGTGCCAGCAGCCGGGGCAGGGCTACCATCCCCCAGCATTTT. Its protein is CASSRGRATIPQHF.

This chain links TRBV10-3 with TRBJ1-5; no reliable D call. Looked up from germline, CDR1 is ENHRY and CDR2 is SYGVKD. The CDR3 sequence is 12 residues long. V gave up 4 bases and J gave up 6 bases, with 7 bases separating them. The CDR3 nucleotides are TGTGCCATCAGTGCGGGAACTCAGCCCCAGCATTTT. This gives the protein CAISAGTQPQHF.

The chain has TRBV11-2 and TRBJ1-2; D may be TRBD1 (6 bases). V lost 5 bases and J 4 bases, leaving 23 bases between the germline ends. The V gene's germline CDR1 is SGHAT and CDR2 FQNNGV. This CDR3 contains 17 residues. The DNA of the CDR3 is TGTGCCAGCAGCCCAAATCGACAGGCACCCTACTCCTATGGCTACACCTTC. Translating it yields CASSPNRQAPYSYGYTF.

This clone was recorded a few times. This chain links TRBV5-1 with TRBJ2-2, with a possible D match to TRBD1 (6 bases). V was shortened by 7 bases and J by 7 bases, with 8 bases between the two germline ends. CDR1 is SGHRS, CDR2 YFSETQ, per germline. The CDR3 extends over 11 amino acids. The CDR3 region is CASGGIGELFF. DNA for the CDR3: TGCGCCAGCGGGGGCATCGGGGAGCTGTTTTTT.

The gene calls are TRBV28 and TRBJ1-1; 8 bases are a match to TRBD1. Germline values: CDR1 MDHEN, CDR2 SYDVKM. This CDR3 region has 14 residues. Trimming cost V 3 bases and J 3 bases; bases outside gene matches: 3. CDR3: CASSLTGEDTEAFF. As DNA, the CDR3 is TGTGCCAGCAGTTTGACAGGGGAGGACACTGAAGCTTTCTTT. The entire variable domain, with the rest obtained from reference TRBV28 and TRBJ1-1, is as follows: DVKVTQSSRYLVKRTGEKVFLECVQDMDHENMFWYRQDPGLGLRLIYFSYDVKMKEKGDIPEGYSVSREKKERFSLILESASTNQTSMYLCASSLTGEDTEAFFGQGTRLTVV.

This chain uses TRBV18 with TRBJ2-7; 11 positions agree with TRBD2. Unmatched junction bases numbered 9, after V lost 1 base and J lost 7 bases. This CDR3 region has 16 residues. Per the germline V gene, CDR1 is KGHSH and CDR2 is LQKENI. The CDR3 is CASSPRSTSGRGEQYF. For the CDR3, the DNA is TGTGCCAGCTCACCACGGAGTACTAGCGGGAGAGGGGAGCAGTACTTC.

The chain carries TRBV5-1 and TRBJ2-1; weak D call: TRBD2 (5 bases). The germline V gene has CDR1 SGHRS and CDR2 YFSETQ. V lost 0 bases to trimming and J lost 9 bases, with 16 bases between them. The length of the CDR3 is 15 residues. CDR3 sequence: CASSLEDYRTGEQFF. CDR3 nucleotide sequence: TGCGCCAGCAGCTTGGAAGACTACCGGACGGGTGAGCAGTTCTTC.

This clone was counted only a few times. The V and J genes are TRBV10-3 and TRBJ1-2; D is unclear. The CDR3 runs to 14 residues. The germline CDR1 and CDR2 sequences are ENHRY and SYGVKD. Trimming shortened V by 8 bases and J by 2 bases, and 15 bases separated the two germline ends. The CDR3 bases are TGTGCCATCCCCGACACTCCTGGAAACTATGGCTACACCTTC. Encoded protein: CAIPDTPGNYGYTF.

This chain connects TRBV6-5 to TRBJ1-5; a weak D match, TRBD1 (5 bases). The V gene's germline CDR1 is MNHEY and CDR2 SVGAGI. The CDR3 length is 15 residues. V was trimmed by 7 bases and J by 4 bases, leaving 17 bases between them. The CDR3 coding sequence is TGTGCCAGCACCCTTTACCAGGGCCTTAATCAGCCCCAGCATTTT. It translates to CASTLYQGLNQPQHF.

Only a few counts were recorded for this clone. CDR3 sequence reads: CASRDRSGNTIYF. The CDR3 nucleotides read TGTGCCAGCAGGGACAGATCTGGAAACACCATATATTTT. The rearrangement joins TRBV2 to TRBJ1-3; weak D call: TRBD1 (6 bases). The CDR3 has 13 residues. Trimming cost V 6 bases and J 1 base, with 7 bases left between them. Germline V lookup: CDR1 SNHLY, CDR2 FYNNEI.

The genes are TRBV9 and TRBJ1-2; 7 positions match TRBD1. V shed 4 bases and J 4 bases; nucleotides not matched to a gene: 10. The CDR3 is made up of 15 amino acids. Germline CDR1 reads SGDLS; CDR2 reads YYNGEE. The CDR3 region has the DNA TGTGCCAGCAGCTCCACCGGGACAGCTACCTATGGCTACACCTTC. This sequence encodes CASSSTGTATYGYTF.

Here the CDR3 reads CASSVDRPDTQYF. The CDR3 DNA sequence: TGTGCCAGCAGCGTAGACAGGCCAGATACGCAGTATTTT. The J gene is TRBJ2-3, the V gene TRBV9, with a tentative D call TRBD1 (5 bases). Germline V gene lookup returns CDR1 SGDLS and CDR2 YYNGEE. The V gene lost 0 bases and the J gene lost 4 bases, with 6 bases spanning the gap. CDR3 size: 13 residues.

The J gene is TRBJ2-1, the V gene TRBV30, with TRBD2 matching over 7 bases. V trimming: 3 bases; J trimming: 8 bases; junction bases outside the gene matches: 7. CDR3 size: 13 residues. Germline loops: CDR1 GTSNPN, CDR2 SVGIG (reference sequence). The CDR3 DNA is TGTGCCTGGAGATGGGGGAGGGCCGATGAGCAGTTCTTC. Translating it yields CAWRWGRADEQFF.

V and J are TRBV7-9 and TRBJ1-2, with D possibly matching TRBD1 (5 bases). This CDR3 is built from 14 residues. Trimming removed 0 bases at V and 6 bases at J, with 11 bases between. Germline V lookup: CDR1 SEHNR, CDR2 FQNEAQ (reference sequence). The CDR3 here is CASSLAAGLDGYTF. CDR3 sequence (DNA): TGTGCCAGCAGCTTAGCCGCGGGGCTCGATGGCTACACCTTC.

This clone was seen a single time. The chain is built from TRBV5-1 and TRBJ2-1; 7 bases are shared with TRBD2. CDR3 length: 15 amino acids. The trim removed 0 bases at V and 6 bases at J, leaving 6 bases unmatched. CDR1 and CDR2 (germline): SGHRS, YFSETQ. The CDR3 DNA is TGCGCCAGCAGCTTGGCGGGGGGTCCGGGCAATGAGCAGTTCTTC. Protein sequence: CASSLAGGPGNEQFF. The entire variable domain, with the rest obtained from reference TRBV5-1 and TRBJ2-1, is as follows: KAGVTQTPRYLIKTRGQQVTLSCSPISGHRSVSWYQQTPGQGLQFLFEYFSETQRNKGNFPGRFSGRQFSNSRSEMNVSTLELGDSALYLCASSLAGGPGNEQFFGPGTRLTVL.

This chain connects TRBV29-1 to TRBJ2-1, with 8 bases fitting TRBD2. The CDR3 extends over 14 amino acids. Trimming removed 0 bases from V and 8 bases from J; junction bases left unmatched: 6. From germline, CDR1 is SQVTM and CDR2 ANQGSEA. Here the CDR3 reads CSVEDGRAGDEQFF. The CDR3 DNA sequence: TGCAGCGTTGAAGACGGGAGGGCGGGTGATGAGCAGTTCTTC.

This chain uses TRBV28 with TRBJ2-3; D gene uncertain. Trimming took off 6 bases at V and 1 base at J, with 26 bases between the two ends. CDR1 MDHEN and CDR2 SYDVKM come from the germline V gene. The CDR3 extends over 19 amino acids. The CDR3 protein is CASSSLFSRGPEGTDTQYF. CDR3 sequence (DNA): TGTGCCAGCAGCAGCCTTTTCTCTCGAGGCCCTGAGGGCACAGATACGCAGTATTTT.

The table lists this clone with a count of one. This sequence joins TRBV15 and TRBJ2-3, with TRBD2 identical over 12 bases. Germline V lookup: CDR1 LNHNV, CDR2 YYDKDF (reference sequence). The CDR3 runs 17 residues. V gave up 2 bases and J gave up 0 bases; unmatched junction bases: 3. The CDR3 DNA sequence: TGTGCCACCAGCAGACCCGGACTAGCGGGAAGCACAGATACGCAGTATTTT. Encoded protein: CATSRPGLAGSTDTQYF. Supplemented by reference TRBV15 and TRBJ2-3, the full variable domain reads DAMVIQNPRYQVTQFGKPVTLSCSQTLNHNVMYWYQQKSSQAPKLLFHYYDKDFNNEADTPDNFQSRRPNTSFCFLDIRSPGLGDTAMYLCATSRPGLAGSTDTQYFGPGTRLTVL.

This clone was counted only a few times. The CDR3 here is CASRRQGARSTDTQYF. The CDR3 region has the DNA TGTGCCAGCAGGAGACAGGGGGCGCGGAGCACAGATACGCAGTATTTT. The V and J genes are TRBV2 and TRBJ2-3; 10 bases line up with TRBD1. Germline CDR1 SNHLY, CDR2 FYNNEI. The CDR3 has 16 amino acids. V lost 6 bases and J lost 0; bases outside the gene matches: 6.

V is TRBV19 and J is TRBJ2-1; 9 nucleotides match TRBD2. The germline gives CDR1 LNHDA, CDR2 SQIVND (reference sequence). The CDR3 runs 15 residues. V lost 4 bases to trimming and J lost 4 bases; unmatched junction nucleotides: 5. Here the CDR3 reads CASSTSGMNYNEQFF. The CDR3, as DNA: TGTGCCAGTAGTACTAGCGGGATGAATTACAATGAGCAGTTCTTC.

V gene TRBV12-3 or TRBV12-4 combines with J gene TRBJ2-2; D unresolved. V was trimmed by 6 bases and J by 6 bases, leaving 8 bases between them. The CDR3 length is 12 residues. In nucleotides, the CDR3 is TGTGCCAGCAGGCCCGACTCCGGGGAGCTGTTTTTT. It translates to CASRPDSGELFF.

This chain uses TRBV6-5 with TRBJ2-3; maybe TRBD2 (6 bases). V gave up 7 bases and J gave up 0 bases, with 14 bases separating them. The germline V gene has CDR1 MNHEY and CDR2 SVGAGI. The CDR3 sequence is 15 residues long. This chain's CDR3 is CASKNSGASTDTQYF. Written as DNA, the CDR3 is TGTGCCAGCAAGAATAGCGGAGCTAGCACAGATACGCAGTATTTT.

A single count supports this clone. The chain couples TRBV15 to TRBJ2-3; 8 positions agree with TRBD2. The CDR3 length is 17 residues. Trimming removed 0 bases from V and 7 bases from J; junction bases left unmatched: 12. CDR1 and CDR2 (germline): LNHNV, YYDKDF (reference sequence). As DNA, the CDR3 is TGTGCCACCAGCAGAGATACGGGAGGGCCCTCGCGTAATACGCAGTATTTT. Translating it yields CATSRDTGGPSRNTQYF.

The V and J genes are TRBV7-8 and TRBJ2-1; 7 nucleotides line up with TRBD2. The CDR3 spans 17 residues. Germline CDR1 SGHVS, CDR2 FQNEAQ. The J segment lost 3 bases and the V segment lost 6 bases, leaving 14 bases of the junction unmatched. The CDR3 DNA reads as TGTGCCAGCAGTAAAGGCGAAGGGAGGGCCAACTACAATGAGCAGTTCTTC. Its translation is CASSKGEGRANYNEQFF.

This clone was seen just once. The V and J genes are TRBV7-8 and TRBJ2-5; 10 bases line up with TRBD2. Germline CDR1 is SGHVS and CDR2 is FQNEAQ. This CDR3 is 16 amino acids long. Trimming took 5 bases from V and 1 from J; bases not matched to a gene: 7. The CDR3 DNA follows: TGTGCCAGCAGCCCAGCGGGAGGGGGGGGCCAAGAGACCCAGTACTTC. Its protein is CASSPAGGGGQETQYF.